Each of the 10 T cell receptor beta chains below was sequenced from the same sample in a study of blood T cell repertoires in COVID-19. Profiled with immunoSEQ multiplex PCR; TCRdb holds only in-frame clones, not every one. This sample has about 200,000 clones, with about 77% found just once. Sequenced input: PBMCs or T cells enriched from blood (not recorded which). Every receptor here comes from a woman between 45 and 60 years old with acute COVID-19.

The CDR3 protein is CASSHLESTREGYGYTF. The CDR3 DNA follows: TGCGCCAGCAGTCACCTTGAATCGACAAGGGAGGGCTATGGCTACACCTTC. The chain is built from TRBV23-1 and TRBJ1-2; no definite D call. TRBV23-1 is known as an ORF, though its function is uncertain. V shed 3 bases and J shed 4 bases, with 21 bases lying between them. This CDR3 region has 17 residues.

The rearrangement uses TRBV4-2 and TRBJ2-1, with 8 bases aligning to TRBD2. The CDR3 has 15 amino acids. J was trimmed by 8 bases and V by 4 bases; bases with no gene match: 10. CDR1 and CDR2 (germline): LGHNA, YNFKEQ. CDR3 loop: CASSPTTGGAYEQFF. The CDR3 nucleotides read TGTGCCAGCAGCCCTACTACCGGGGGGGCCTATGAGCAGTTCTTC.

This rearrangement joins TRBV2 to TRBJ1-5; D uncertain. V was shortened by 4 bases and J by 0 bases, with 7 bases between the two germline ends. CDR3 length: 14 amino acids. Germline V gene sequence: CDR1 SNHLY, CDR2 FYNNEI. The CDR3 DNA follows: TGTGCCAGCAGTGCCTTAGATAGCAATCAGCCCCAGCATTTT. This translates into CASSALDSNQPQHF.

A few counts support this clone. CDR3 sequence: CASTRGGNRYGYTF. For the CDR3, the DNA is TGTGCCAGCACCCGGGGGGGGAATCGCTATGGCTACACCTTC. The chain recombines TRBV6-5 with TRBJ1-2; TRBD1 might be the D (5 bases). Trimming shortened V by 7 bases and J by 4 bases, and 16 bases separated the two germline ends. Per germline, CDR1 MNHEY and CDR2 SVGAGI. The CDR3 length is 14 residues.

V usage is TRBV7-2 and J usage is TRBJ1-4; 8 bases are a match to TRBD1. Per the germline V gene, CDR1 is SGHTA and CDR2 is FQGNSA. J gave up 4 bases and V 6 bases, and 4 bases lay outside the gene matches. The CDR3 is 14 residues long. The CDR3 DNA follows: TGTGCCAGCAGGCCAACAGGGGGTAATGAAAAACTGTTTTTT. It is translated as CASRPTGGNEKLFF. The variable domain in full, with the rest retrieved from reference TRBV7-2 and TRBJ1-4, is GAGVSQSPSNKVTEKGKDVELRCDPISGHTALYWYRQSLGQGLEFLIYFQGNSAPDKSGLPSDRFSAERTGGSVSTLTIQRTQQEDSAVYLCASRPTGGNEKLFFGSGTQLSVL.

The rearrangement links TRBV5-1 to TRBJ1-6; 7 bases line up with TRBD1. The CDR3 extends over 15 amino acids. V lost 2 bases and J lost 7; bases outside the gene matches: 6. The V gene's germline CDR1 is SGHRS and CDR2 YFSETQ. The CDR3 DNA reads as TGCGCCAGCAGCTTAGGTGGACAGGAGAATTCACCCCTCCACTTT. As protein: CASSLGGQENSPLHF.

Written as DNA, the CDR3 is TGCGCCAGCAGCCAAAATGAGGCAGGGGGCGCTTCTAGGGAAAAACTGTTTTTT. This sequence encodes CASSQNEAGGASREKLFF. The J gene is TRBJ1-4, the V gene TRBV4-3, with 8 nucleotides matching TRBD1. Germline CDR1 is LGHNA and CDR2 is YSLEER. Trimming cost V 2 bases and J 8 bases; bases outside gene matches: 16. The CDR3 spans 18 residues.

The V gene is TRBV5-4, the J gene TRBJ2-4; D gene unclear. Germline V gene lookup returns CDR1 SGHNT and CDR2 YYREEE (reference sequence). V dropped 1 base and J dropped 0 bases, with 8 bases sitting between them. This CDR3 has 15 amino acids. The CDR3 DNA is TGTGCCAGCAGCTTGTTCGGAGTAGCCAAAAACATTCAGTACTTC. It translates to CASSLFGVAKNIQYF. Based on the CDR3 plus reference TRBV5-4 and TRBJ2-4, the full variable domain is ETGVTQSPTHLIKTRGQQVTLRCSSQSGHNTVSWYQQALGQGPQFIFQYYREEENGRGNFPPRFSGLQFPNYSSELNVNALELDDSALYLCASSLFGVAKNIQYFGAGTRLSVL.

The chain carries TRBV9 and TRBJ2-1; 9 nucleotides match TRBD2. Germline V CDR1 and CDR2: SGDLS, YYNGEE. With V trimmed by 4 bases and J by 8 bases, 10 bases remained unmatched. The CDR3 has 15 amino acids. This CDR3 is CASSIAGTSKYEQFF. The CDR3 region has the DNA TGTGCCAGCAGCATTGCCGGGACTAGCAAATATGAGCAGTTCTTC. Full variable domain (outside the CDR3, taken from reference TRBV9 and TRBJ2-1): DSGVTQTPKHLITATGQRVTLRCSPRSGDLSVYWYQQSLDQGLQFLIQYYNGEERAKGNILERFSAQQFPDLHSELNLSSLELGDSALYFCASSIAGTSKYEQFFGPGTRLTVL.

The rearrangement links TRBV2 to TRBJ1-1, with D uncertain. Trimming shortened V by 5 bases and J by 5 bases, and 9 bases separated the two germline ends. From germline, CDR1 is SNHLY and CDR2 FYNNEI. The CDR3 consists of 12 residues. CDR3 protein: CASSKQWTEAFF. The CDR3 DNA is TGTGCCAGCAGTAAACAGTGGACTGAAGCTTTCTTT.